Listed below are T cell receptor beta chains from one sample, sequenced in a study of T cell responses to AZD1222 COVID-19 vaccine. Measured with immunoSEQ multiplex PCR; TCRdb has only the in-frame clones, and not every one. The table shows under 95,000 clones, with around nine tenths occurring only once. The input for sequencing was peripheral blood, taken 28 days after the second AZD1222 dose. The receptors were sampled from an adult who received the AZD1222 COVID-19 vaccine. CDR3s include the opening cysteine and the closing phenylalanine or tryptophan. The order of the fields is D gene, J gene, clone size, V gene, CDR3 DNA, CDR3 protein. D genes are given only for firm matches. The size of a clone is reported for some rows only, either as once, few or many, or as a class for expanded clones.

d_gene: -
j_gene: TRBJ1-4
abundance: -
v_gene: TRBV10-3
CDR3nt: TGTGCCATCAGTAAAGACCCAACGGAAAAACTGTTTTTT
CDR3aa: CAISKDPTEKLFF

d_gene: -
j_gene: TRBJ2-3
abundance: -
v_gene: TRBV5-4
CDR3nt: TGTGCCAGCAGCTTGGGGGGTTATACGCAGTATTTT
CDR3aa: CASSLGGYTQYF

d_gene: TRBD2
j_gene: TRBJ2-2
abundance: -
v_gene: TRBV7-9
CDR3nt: TGTGCCAGCAGCTTGAGGCTAGCGGGAGCCGGGGAGCTGTTTTTT
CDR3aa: CASSLRLAGAGELFF

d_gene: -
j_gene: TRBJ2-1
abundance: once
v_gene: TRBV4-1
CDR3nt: TGCGCCAGCAGCCAAGAAACGCGGGATGGCGATGAGCAGTTCTTC
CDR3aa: CASSQETRDGDEQFF

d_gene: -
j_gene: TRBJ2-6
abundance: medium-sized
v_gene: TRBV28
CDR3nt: TGTGCCAGCAGTTTACAGGGTGGGGCCAACGTCCTGACTTTC
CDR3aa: CASSLQGGANVLTF

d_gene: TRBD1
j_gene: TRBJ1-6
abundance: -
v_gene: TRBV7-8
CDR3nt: TGTGCCAGCAGCTTAGGGACAGGGGATAATAATTCACCCCTCCACTTT
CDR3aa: CASSLGTGDNNSPLHF

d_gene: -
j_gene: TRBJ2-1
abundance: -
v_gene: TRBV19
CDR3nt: TGTGCCAGTAGTATAAACGAGGGGGGACGCAATGAGCAGTTCTTC
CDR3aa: CASSINEGGRNEQFF

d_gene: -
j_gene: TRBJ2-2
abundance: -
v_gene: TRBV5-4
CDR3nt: TGTGCCAGCAGCTTGAGGCTAGAGACCGGGGAGCTGTTTTTT
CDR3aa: CASSLRLETGELFF

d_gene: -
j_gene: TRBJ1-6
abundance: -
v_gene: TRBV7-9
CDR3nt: TGTGCCAGCAGCCTCAGACAGGATAATTCACCCCTCCACTTT
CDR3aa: CASSLRQDNSPLHF

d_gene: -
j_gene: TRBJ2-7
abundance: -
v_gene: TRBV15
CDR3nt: TGTGCCACCAGCAGAAACCCCAAAGGGGCTTCCTTAGACTACGAGCAGTACTTC
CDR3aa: CATSRNPKGASLDYEQYF

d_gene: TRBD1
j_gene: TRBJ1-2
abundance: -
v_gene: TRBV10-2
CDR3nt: TGCGCCAGCAATCACCCAACAGGGGACTATGGCTACACCTTC
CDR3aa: CASNHPTGDYGYTF

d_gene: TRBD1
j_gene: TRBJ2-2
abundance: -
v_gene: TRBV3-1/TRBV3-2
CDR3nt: TGTGCCAGCAGCCCGGACAGGGGGGCCCTAGAGCTGTTTTTT
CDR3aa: CASSPDRGALELFF

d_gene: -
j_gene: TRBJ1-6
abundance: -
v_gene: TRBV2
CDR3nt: TGTGCCAGCAGAAACAGGGAAAATTCACCCCTCCACTTT
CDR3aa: CASRNRENSPLHF

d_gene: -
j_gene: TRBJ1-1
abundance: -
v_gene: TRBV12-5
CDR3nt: TGTGCTAGTGGTTTGGTAGACGGCAGAAAAGCTTTCTTT
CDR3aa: CASGLVDGRKAFF

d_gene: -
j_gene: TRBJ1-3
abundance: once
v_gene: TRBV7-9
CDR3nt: TGTGCCAGCAGCTTAGGCTTAACGGGAAACACCATATATTTT
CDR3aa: CASSLGLTGNTIYF

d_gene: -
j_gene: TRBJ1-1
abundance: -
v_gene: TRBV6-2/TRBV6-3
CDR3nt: TGTGCCAGCAGTTACTCTTCCTCAGGGGTTGGCACTGAAGCTTTCTTT
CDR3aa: CASSYSSSGVGTEAFF

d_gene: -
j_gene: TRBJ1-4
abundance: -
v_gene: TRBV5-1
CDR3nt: TGCGCCAGCCACACAGGCTCAACTAATGAAAAACTGTTTTTT
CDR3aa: CASHTGSTNEKLFF

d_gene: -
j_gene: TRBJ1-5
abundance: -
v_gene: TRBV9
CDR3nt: TGTGCCCAAAGACCGGAGAGCAATCAGCCCCAGCATTTT
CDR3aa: CAQRPESNQPQHF

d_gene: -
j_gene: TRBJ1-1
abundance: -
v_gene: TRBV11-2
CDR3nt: TGTGCCAGCAGCTTAGGGCCGGACAGCCGCTTAGGCGAAGCTTTCTTT
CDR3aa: CASSLGPDSRLGEAFF

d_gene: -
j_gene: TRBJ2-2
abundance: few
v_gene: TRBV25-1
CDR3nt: TGTGCCAGCAGCGCTCCGGGACTCGACACCGGGGAGCTGTTTTTT
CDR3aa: CASSAPGLDTGELFF

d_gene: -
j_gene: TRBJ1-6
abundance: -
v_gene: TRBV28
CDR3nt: TGTGCCAGCAGTTTAAGCGGGGGGACGGGGTATAATTCACCCCTCCACTTT
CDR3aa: CASSLSGGTGYNSPLHF

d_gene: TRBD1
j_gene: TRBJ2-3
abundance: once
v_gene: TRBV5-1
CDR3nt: TGCGCCAGCAGCTTCAGGAAGGGGGCGACAGATACGCAGTATTTT
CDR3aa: CASSFRKGATDTQYF

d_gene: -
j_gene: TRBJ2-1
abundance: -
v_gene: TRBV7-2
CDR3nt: TGTGCCAGCAGAGGGGCCAGCTCCTACAATGAGCAGTTCTTC
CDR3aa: CASRGASSYNEQFF

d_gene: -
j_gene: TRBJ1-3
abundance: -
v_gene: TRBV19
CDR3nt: TGTGCCAGTAGTATCCTACTACAGGGTAGCGGAAACACCATATATTTT
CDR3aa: CASSILLQGSGNTIYF

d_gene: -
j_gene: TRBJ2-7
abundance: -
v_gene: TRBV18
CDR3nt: TGTGCCAGCTCACCCACCTCCTACGAGCAGTACTTC
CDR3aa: CASSPTSYEQYF

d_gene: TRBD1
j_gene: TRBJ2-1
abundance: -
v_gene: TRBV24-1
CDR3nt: TGTGCCACCTCCCCAGGGGGCAATGAGCAGTTCTTC
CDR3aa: CATSPGGNEQFF